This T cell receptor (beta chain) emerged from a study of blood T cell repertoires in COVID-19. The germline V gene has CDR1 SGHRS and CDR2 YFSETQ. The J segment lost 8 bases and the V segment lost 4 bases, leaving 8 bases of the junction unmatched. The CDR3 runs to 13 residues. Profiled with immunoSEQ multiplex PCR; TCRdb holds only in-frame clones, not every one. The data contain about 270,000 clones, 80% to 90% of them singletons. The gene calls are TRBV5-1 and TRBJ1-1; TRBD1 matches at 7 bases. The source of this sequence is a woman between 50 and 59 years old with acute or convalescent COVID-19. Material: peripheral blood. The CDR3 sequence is CASSPTTGTEAFF. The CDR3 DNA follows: TGCGCCAGCAGCCCTACGACAGGGACCGAAGCTTTCTTT.